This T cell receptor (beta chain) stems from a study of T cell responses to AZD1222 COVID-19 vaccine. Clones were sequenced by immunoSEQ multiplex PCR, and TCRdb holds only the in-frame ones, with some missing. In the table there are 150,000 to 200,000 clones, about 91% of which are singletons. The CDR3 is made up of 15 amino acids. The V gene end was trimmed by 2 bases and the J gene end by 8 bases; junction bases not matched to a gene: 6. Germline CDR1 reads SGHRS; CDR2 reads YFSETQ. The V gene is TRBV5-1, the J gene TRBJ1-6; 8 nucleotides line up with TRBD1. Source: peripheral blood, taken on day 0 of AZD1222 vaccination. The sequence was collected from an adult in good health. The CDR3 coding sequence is TGCGCCAGCAGCTTCACGGACAGGGAGGATTCACCCCTCCACTTT. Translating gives CASSFTDREDSPLHF.